This T cell receptor beta chain was observed in a study of shared T cell receptors in the human thymus. This CDR3 has 19 residues. Germline V lookup: CDR1 SGHDN, CDR2 FVKESK. V was clipped by 0 bases and J by 3 bases, with 23 bases between them. Profiling relied on immunoSEQ multiplex PCR, and the TCRdb table lists in-frame clones only, not all of them. The sample has 600,000 or so clones; 70% to 90% are singletons. These same data were also listed under a study on human thymus T cells. This second study says: Donation came from healthy Finnish infants having corrective surgery for congenital heart defects. The thymus tissue came from resections taken during corrective heart surgery.

The rearrangement links TRBV14 to TRBJ1-1; a weak D match, TRBD1 (6 bases). This receptor was taken from a boy in the first two years of life with a congenital heart defect. The sample taken for sequencing was thymocytes. This chain's CDR3 is CASSQEIMGALNRDTEAFF. The CDR3 DNA reads TGTGCCAGCAGCCAAGAGATTATGGGGGCCCTGAACAGGGACACTGAAGCTTTCTTT.